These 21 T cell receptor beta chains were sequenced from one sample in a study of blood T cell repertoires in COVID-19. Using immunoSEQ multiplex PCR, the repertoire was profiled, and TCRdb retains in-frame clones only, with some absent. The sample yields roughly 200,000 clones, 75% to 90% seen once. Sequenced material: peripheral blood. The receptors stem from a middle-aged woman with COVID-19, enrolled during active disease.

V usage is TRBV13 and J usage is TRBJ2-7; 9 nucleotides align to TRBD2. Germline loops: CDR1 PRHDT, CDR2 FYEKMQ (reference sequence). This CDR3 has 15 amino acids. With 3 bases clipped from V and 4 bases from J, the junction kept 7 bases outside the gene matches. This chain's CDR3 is CASSFRGTSSYEQYF. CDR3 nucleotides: TGTGCCAGCAGCTTTCGAGGGACTAGCAGTTACGAGCAGTACTTC.

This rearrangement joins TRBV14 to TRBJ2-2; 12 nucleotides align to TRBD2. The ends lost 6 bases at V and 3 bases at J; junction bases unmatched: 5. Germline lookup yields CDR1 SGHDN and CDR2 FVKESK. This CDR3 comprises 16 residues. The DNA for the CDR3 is TGTGCCAGCAGTCCACTAGCGGGAGGCCACACCGGGGAGCTGTTTTTT. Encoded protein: CASSPLAGGHTGELFF.

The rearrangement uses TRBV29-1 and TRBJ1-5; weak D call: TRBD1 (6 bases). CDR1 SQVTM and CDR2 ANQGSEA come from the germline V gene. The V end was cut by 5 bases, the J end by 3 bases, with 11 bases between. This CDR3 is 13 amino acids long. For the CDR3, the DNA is TGCAGCGTTACTCGGGGGGCCAATCAGCCCCAGCATTTT. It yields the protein CSVTRGANQPQHF.

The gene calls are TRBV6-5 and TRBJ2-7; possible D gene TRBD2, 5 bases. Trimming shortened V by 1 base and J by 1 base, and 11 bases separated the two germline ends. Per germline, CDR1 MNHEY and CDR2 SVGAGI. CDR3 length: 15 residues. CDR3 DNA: TGTGCCAGCAGTTACTGGCTCGGGGAATCCTACGAGCAGTACTTC. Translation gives CASSYWLGESYEQYF.

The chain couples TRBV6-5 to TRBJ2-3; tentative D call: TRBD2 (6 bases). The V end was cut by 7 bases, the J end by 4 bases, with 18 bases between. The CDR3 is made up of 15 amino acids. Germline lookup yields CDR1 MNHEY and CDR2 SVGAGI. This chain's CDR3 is CASNGAEGRPDTQYF. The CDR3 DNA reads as TGTGCCAGCAACGGAGCGGAGGGGAGGCCAGATACGCAGTATTTT.

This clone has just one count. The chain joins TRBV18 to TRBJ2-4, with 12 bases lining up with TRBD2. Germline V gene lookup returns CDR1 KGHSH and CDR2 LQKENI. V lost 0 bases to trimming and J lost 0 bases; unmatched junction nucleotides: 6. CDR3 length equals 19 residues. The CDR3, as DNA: TGTGCCAGCTCACCACCCACTAGCGGGAGGACTCTAGCCAAAAACATTCAGTACTTC. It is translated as CASSPPTSGRTLAKNIQYF.

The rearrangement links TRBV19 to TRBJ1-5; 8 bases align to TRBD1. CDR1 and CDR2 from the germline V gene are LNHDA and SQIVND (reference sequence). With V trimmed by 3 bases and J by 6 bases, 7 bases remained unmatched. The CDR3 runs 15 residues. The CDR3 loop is CASSILDRDGQPQHF. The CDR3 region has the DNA TGTGCCAGTAGTATCCTGGACAGGGACGGTCAGCCCCAGCATTTT. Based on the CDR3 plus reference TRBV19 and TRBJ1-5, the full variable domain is DGGITQSPKYLFRKEGQNVTLSCEQNLNHDAMYWYRQDPGQGLRLIYYSQIVNDFQKGDIAEGYSVSREKKESFPLTVTSAQKNPTAFYLCASSILDRDGQPQHFGDGTRLSIL.

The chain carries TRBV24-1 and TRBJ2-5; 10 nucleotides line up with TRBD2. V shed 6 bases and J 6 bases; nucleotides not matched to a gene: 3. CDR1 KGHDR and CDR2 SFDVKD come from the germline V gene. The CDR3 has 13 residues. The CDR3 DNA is TGTGCCACCAGTAGCGGGGGGGCCAAGACCCAGTACTTC. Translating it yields CATSSGGAKTQYF.

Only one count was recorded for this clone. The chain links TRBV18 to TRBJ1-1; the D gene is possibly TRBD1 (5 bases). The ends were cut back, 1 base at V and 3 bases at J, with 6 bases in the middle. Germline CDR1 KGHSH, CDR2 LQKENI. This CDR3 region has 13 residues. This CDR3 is CASSPQGYTEAFF. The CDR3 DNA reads TGTGCCAGCTCACCACAGGGGTACACTGAAGCTTTCTTT.

CDR3 bases: TGTGCCACCAGTGACCGGGACAGGGAGGTAGCTGAGCAGTTCTTC. This codes for CATSDRDREVAEQFF. The rearrangement uses TRBV24-1 and TRBJ2-1; 9 bases are shared with TRBD1. This CDR3 is built from 15 residues. In germline, CDR1 is KGHDR, CDR2 SFDVKD. Trimming took 4 bases from V and 9 from J; bases not matched to a gene: 9.

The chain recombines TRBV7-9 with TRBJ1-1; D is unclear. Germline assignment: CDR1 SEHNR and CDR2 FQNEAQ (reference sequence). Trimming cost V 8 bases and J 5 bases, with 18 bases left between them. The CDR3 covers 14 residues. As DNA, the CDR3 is TGTGCCAGCCTCCCCCCGGGAAGTGAGACTGAAGCTTTCTTT. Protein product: CASLPPGSETEAFF.

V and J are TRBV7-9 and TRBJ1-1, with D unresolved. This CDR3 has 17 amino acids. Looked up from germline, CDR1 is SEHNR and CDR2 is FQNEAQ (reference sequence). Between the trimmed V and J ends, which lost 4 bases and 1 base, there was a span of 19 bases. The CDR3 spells CASSSEKRGMRNTEAFF. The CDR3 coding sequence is TGTGCCAGCAGCTCTGAGAAGAGAGGGATGCGGAACACTGAAGCTTTCTTT. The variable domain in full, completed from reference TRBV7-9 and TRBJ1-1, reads DTGVSQNPRHKITKRGQNVTFRCDPISEHNRLYWYRQTLGQGPEFLTYFQNEAQLEKSRLLSDRFSAERPKGSFSTLEIQRTEQGDSAMYLCASSSEKRGMRNTEAFFGQGTRLTVV.

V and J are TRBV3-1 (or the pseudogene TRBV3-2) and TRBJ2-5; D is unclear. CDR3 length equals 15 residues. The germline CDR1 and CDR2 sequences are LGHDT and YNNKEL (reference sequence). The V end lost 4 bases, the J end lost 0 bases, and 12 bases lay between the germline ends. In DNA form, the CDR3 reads TGTGCCAGCAGCCCTCTCTTTGCGGACCAAGAGACCCAGTACTTC. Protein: CASSPLFADQETQYF.

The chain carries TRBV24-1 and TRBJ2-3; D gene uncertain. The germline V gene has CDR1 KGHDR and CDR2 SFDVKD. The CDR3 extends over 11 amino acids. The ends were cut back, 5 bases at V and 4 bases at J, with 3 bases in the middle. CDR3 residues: CATSAADTQYF. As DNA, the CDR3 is TGTGCCACCAGTGCCGCAGATACGCAGTATTTT.

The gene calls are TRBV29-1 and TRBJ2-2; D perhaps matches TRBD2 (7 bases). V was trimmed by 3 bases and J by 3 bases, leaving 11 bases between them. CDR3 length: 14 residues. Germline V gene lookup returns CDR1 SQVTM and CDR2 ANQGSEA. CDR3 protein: CSVEGAGDTGELFF. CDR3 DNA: TGCAGCGTTGAGGGGGCGGGAGACACCGGGGAGCTGTTTTTT.

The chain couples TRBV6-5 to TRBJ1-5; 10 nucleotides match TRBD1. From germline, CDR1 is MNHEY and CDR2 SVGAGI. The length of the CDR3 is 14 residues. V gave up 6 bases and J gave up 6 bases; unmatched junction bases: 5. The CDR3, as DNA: TGTGCCAGCAGCCCGGGACAGGGGAGTCAGCCCCAGCATTTT. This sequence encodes CASSPGQGSQPQHF.

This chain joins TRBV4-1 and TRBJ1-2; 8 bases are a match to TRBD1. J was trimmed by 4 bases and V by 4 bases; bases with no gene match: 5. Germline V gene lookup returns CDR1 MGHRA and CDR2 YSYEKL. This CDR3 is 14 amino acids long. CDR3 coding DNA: TGCGCCAGCAGCCGAGAGACAGGGGCCTATGGCTACACCTTC. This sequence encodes CASSRETGAYGYTF.

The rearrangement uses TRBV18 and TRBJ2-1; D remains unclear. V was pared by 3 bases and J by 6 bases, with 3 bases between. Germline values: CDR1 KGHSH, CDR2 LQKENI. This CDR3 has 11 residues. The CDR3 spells CASSPSNEQFF. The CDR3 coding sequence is TGTGCCAGCTCACCCTCCAATGAGCAGTTCTTC.

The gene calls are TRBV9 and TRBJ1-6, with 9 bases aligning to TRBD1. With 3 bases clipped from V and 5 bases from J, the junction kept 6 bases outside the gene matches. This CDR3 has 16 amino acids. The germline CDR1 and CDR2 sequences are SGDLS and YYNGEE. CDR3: CASSAWDRVNNSPLHF. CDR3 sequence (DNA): TGTGCCAGCAGCGCCTGGGACAGGGTCAATAATTCACCCCTCCACTTT.

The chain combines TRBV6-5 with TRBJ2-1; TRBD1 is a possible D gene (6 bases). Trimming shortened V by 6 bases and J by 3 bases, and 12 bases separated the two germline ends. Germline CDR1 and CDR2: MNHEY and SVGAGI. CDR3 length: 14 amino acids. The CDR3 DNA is TGTGCCAGCAGACAGGGACACCTCTACAATGAGCAGTTCTTC. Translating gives CASRQGHLYNEQFF.

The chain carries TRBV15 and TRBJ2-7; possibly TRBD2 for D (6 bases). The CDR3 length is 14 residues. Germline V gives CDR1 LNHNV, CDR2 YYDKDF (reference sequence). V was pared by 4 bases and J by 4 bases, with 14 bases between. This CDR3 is CATSIGGRVYEQYF. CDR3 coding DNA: TGTGCCACCAGCATCGGGGGACGGGTTTACGAGCAGTACTTC.